Listed below are T cell receptor beta chains from one sample, sequenced in a study of cytomegalovirus exposure and HLA in healthy donors. TCRdb keeps only in-frame clones here, not all; method: immunoSEQ multiplex PCR. The data contain approximately 130,000 clones, over 60% of them seen just once; the ten biggest clones take up 1.8%. Sequenced input: PBMCs. The source of these receptors is a female donor in good health and CMV-seropositive. Each CDR3 is given with its conserved first and last residue. Each record gives: J gene, D gene, V gene, clone size, CDR3 DNA, CDR3 protein. D genes are given only for firm matches. Size is stated for part of the rows, as once, few or many counts, or as a class when the clone is expanded.

J: TRBJ1-4; D: TRBD1; V: TRBV5-6; size: NA; DNA: TGTGCCAGCAGCCGGGACAGGGTGGGTGAAAAACTGTTTTTT; CDR3: CASSRDRVGEKLFF
J: TRBJ2-5; D: TRBD2; V: TRBV5-6; size: NA; DNA: TGTGCCAGCAGCTTCCGACTAGCGGGAGTATCTGAGACCCAGTACTTC; CDR3: CASSFRLAGVSETQYF
J: TRBJ1-2; D: TRBD1; V: TRBV6-1; size: NA; DNA: TGTGCCAGCAGTGAAAGGATCCGACAGGGTAATGGCTACACCTTC; CDR3: CASSERIRQGNGYTF
J: TRBJ1-3; D: NA; V: TRBV7-2; size: NA; DNA: TGTGCCAGCAGCTTAGAATTGGCAGGGATACCGAGCTCTGGAAACACCATATATTTT; CDR3: CASSLELAGIPSSGNTIYF
J: TRBJ1-2; D: NA; V: TRBV28; size: NA; DNA: TGTGCCAGCAGTTTAGGCGGGGGGGGGCTTTATGGCTACACCTTC; CDR3: CASSLGGGGLYGYTF
J: TRBJ2-7; D: NA; V: TRBV6-5; size: NA; DNA: TGTGCCAGCAGTCAATCGGGACACACCTACGAGCAGTACTTC; CDR3: CASSQSGHTYEQYF
J: TRBJ2-3; D: TRBD2; V: TRBV5-1; size: NA; DNA: TGCGCCAGCAGCGTATCCGGGACTAGCGGGCGCGATACGCAGTATTTT; CDR3: CASSVSGTSGRDTQYF
J: TRBJ1-5; D: NA; V: TRBV2; size: NA; DNA: TGTGCCAGCAGTGAAGGTGAGGGTACTCAGCCCCAGCATTTT; CDR3: CASSEGEGTQPQHF
J: TRBJ2-3; D: TRBD2; V: TRBV7-9; size: NA; DNA: TGTGCCAGCAGCCGGGGACTAGCTATTAGCACAGATACGCAGTATTTT; CDR3: CASSRGLAISTDTQYF
J: TRBJ2-2; D: TRBD1; V: TRBV30; size: few; DNA: TGTGCCTGGAAAATCCCGGACAGGGACACCGGGGAGCTGTTTTTT; CDR3: CAWKIPDRDTGELFF
J: TRBJ1-5; D: NA; V: TRBV2; size: few; DNA: TGTGCCAGCAGACGGGGGGCGAGTCAGCCCCAGCATTTT; CDR3: CASRRGASQPQHF
J: TRBJ2-2; D: NA; V: TRBV7-3; size: NA; DNA: TGTGCCAGCAGCCCCACTTTGAGCGAGGAGCTGTTTTTT; CDR3: CASSPTLSEELFF
J: TRBJ1-5; D: NA; V: TRBV6-1; size: NA; DNA: TGTGCCAGCACCATACACCTACAAGGAGATCAGCCCCAGCATTTT; CDR3: CASTIHLQGDQPQHF
J: TRBJ2-7; D: TRBD2; V: TRBV10-3; size: few; DNA: TGTGCCATCAGTGACTCCTCCGGGACTAGCGGGAGTACCTACGAGCAGTACTTC; CDR3: CAISDSSGTSGSTYEQYF
J: TRBJ2-3; D: TRBD2; V: TRBV19; size: once; DNA: TGTGCCAGTAGTATAAGGACTAGCGGGTCCACAGATACGCAGTATTTT; CDR3: CASSIRTSGSTDTQYF
J: TRBJ1-2; D: TRBD1; V: TRBV28; size: NA; DNA: TGTGCCAGCAGTTTTGGGACAGGCAATGGCTACACCTTC; CDR3: CASSFGTGNGYTF
J: TRBJ2-3; D: TRBD1; V: TRBV28; size: NA; DNA: TGTGCCAGCAGTACAACAGGGGGAGATACGCAGTATTTT; CDR3: CASSTTGGDTQYF
J: TRBJ2-3; D: TRBD2; V: TRBV6-1; size: NA; DNA: TGTGCCAGCACCCTAGCTAGCGGTAGCACAGATACGCAGTATTTT; CDR3: CASTLASGSTDTQYF
J: TRBJ1-1; D: TRBD1; V: TRBV5-8; size: NA; DNA: TGTGCCAGCAGCTTGGTTCATCTCGGGACAGGGGTGTGGGGCACTGAAGCTTTCTTT; CDR3: CASSLVHLGTGVWGTEAFF
J: TRBJ2-3; D: TRBD2; V: TRBV19; size: NA; DNA: TGTGCCAGTTGGACTAGCGGGGGGACAGATACGCAGTATTTT; CDR3: CASWTSGGTDTQYF
J: TRBJ2-1; D: NA; V: TRBV20-1; size: NA; DNA: TGCAGTGCTAGGGAGAATCATGAGCAGTTCTTC; CDR3: CSARENHEQFF
J: TRBJ2-7; D: TRBD2; V: TRBV4-2; size: NA; DNA: TGTGCCAGCAGCCAAGATACGGCTAGCGGATACGAGCAGTACTTC; CDR3: CASSQDTASGYEQYF
J: TRBJ2-5; D: TRBD2; V: TRBV7-7; size: NA; DNA: TGTGCCAGCAGGTTGACTAGCGGCCTACAAGAGACCCAGTACTTC; CDR3: CASRLTSGLQETQYF
J: TRBJ2-3; D: NA; V: TRBV30; size: NA; DNA: TGTGCCTGGAGTGTCAACCGGGGATCGGGCACAGATACGCAGTATTTT; CDR3: CAWSVNRGSGTDTQYF
J: TRBJ1-1; D: NA; V: TRBV19; size: NA; DNA: TGTGCCAGTATTGCCTCAGGAGGGCCGTGGCAAACTGAAGCTTTCTTT; CDR3: CASIASGGPWQTEAFF
J: TRBJ2-6; D: NA; V: TRBV7-5; size: NA; DNA: TGTGTCAGAAGCTTAGGGGTGGGGTGCGGGAGGGCCGCGGCTGGGGCCAACGTCCTGACTTTC; CDR3: CVRSLGVGCGRAAAGANVLTF
J: TRBJ2-1; D: TRBD2; V: TRBV18; size: NA; DNA: TGTGCCAGCTCACCAATAGCGGGGGGCAATGAGCAGTTCTTC; CDR3: CASSPIAGGNEQFF
J: TRBJ2-2; D: NA; V: TRBV5-4; size: NA; DNA: TGTGCCAGCAGCTTGGAGTTTTGGCGGGGGAACACCGGGGAGCTGTTTTTT; CDR3: CASSLEFWRGNTGELFF
J: TRBJ1-3; D: NA; V: TRBV28; size: NA; DNA: TGTGCCAGCCGACCAGGGGTTGAATCTGGAAACACCATATATTTT; CDR3: CASRPGVESGNTIYF
J: TRBJ2-7; D: TRBD1; V: TRBV27; size: few; DNA: TGTGCCAGCAGTTTTGACAGGGGGTACGAGCAGTACTTC; CDR3: CASSFDRGYEQYF
J: TRBJ2-1; D: TRBD1; V: TRBV14; size: NA; DNA: TGTGCCAGCAGCCAAGTTGGCAGGGGGTACGACAATGAGCAGTTCTTC; CDR3: CASSQVGRGYDNEQFF
J: TRBJ1-5; D: NA; V: TRBV18; size: NA; DNA: TGTGCCAGCTCACCATCAGGGGTTGGCAATCAGCCCCAGCATTTT; CDR3: CASSPSGVGNQPQHF
J: TRBJ2-3; D: NA; V: TRBV7-9; size: NA; DNA: TGTGCCAGCAGCAGAAGGGGACTGATGAGCACAGATACGCAGTATTTT; CDR3: CASSRRGLMSTDTQYF
J: TRBJ1-2; D: NA; V: TRBV9; size: few; DNA: TGTGCCAGCAGCGTAGTAGGGGATGGCTACACCTTC; CDR3: CASSVVGDGYTF
J: TRBJ2-3; D: NA; V: TRBV5-1; size: NA; DNA: TGCGCCAGCAGCCGGACAGCAGATACGCAGTATTTT; CDR3: CASSRTADTQYF
J: TRBJ2-5; D: TRBD2; V: TRBV7-2; size: NA; DNA: TGTGCCAGCAGCTCTAGCGGGGAGACCCAGTACTTC; CDR3: CASSSSGETQYF
J: TRBJ1-1; D: TRBD1; V: TRBV6-5; size: NA; DNA: TGTGCCAGCAGTTCCACAGGGGGCCTTGTTGAAGCTTTCTTT; CDR3: CASSSTGGLVEAFF
J: TRBJ1-2; D: NA; V: TRBV2; size: few; DNA: TGTGCCAGCGGGATGAAGACAGGCGCACCCTACACCTTC; CDR3: CASGMKTGAPYTF
J: TRBJ1-3; D: TRBD1; V: TRBV11-2; size: NA; DNA: TGTGCCAGCAGCTTAGGGGACAGCTCTGGAAACACCATATATTTT; CDR3: CASSLGDSSGNTIYF
J: TRBJ2-3; D: NA; V: TRBV5-1; size: NA; DNA: TGCGCCAGCAGCGGCACGGGGGCAGATACGCAGTATTTT; CDR3: CASSGTGADTQYF
J: TRBJ1-1; D: TRBD1; V: TRBV28; size: NA; DNA: TGTGCCAGCAGTTTAGATAGGGGGCGTTTCATGAACACTGAAGCTTTCTTT; CDR3: CASSLDRGRFMNTEAFF
J: TRBJ1-2; D: NA; V: TRBV5-1; size: NA; DNA: TGCGCCAGCAGCTTGGCCGCAGGGCCGTATGGCTACACCTTC; CDR3: CASSLAAGPYGYTF
J: TRBJ1-6; D: TRBD1; V: TRBV25-1; size: NA; DNA: TGTGCCAGCAGTGTAGGACAGGGGAATTCACCCCTCCACTTT; CDR3: CASSVGQGNSPLHF
J: TRBJ2-1; D: TRBD2; V: TRBV19; size: NA; DNA: TGTGCCACCTCCCCTAGCGGGAGAAGAAATGAGCAGTTCTTC; CDR3: CATSPSGRRNEQFF
J: TRBJ2-1; D: NA; V: TRBV7-9; size: NA; DNA: TGTGCCAGCAGCCCAATCAGGGCCTACAATGAGCAGTTCTTC; CDR3: CASSPIRAYNEQFF
J: TRBJ1-2; D: TRBD1; V: TRBV30; size: NA; DNA: TGTGCCTGGAGTTATCCGGGACAGGGGGCAGGGGGTGGCTACACCTTC; CDR3: CAWSYPGQGAGGGYTF
J: TRBJ2-3; D: NA; V: TRBV30; size: few; DNA: TGTGCCTGGAATCAAGGGAGTGAGTCCCGAAGCACAGATACGCAGTATTTT; CDR3: CAWNQGSESRSTDTQYF
J: TRBJ1-1; D: TRBD1; V: TRBV10-3; size: once; DNA: TGTGCCATCAGTGAGACAGGGGGCGCTATGAACACTGAAGCTTTCTTT; CDR3: CAISETGGAMNTEAFF
J: TRBJ1-2; D: NA; V: TRBV18; size: NA; DNA: TGTGCCAGCGTCGACAGTATAAACTATGGCTACACCTTC; CDR3: CASVDSINYGYTF
J: TRBJ2-1; D: NA; V: TRBV7-9; size: once; DNA: TGTGCCAGCAGTTCTCTTAGCTCCTACAATGAGCAGTTCTTC; CDR3: CASSSLSSYNEQFF
J: TRBJ2-2; D: TRBD2; V: TRBV2; size: NA; DNA: TGTGCCAGCTCTCCTCGGCGGGGGGTAACCGGGGAGCTGTTTTTT; CDR3: CASSPRRGVTGELFF
J: TRBJ1-2; D: TRBD1; V: TRBV30; size: NA; DNA: TGTGCCTGGAGTCCCGGGACAGGGAACTATGGCTACACCTTC; CDR3: CAWSPGTGNYGYTF
J: TRBJ1-5; D: TRBD1; V: TRBV27; size: NA; DNA: TGTGCCAGCAGTCCGCGTTGGGCGACGGGACAGGGCTATCAGCCCCAGCATTTT; CDR3: CASSPRWATGQGYQPQHF
J: TRBJ2-7; D: NA; V: TRBV7-9; size: once; DNA: TGTGCCAGCAGCTTATTCCGGCGGGACTCCTACGAGCAGTACTTC; CDR3: CASSLFRRDSYEQYF
J: TRBJ2-3; D: NA; V: TRBV7-9; size: NA; DNA: TGTGCCAGCAGCTTCCGAACAGGGCACAGCACAGATACGCAGTATTTT; CDR3: CASSFRTGHSTDTQYF
J: TRBJ2-5; D: NA; V: TRBV5-1; size: NA; DNA: TGCGCCAGCAGCATGGGTCTGGCAGCGTACCAAGAGACCCAGTACTTC; CDR3: CASSMGLAAYQETQYF
J: TRBJ2-3; D: TRBD2; V: TRBV28; size: NA; DNA: TGTGCCAGCAGTATGACTCGGGGAGGGACAGATACGCAGTATTTT; CDR3: CASSMTRGGTDTQYF
J: TRBJ1-1; D: NA; V: TRBV14; size: NA; DNA: TGTGCCAGCAGCCAAGGAGTATACGGTTTTGAAGCTTTCTTT; CDR3: CASSQGVYGFEAFF
J: TRBJ2-1; D: TRBD2; V: TRBV6-5; size: NA; DNA: TGTGCCAGCAGAAACTCCGGGACTAGCACGAATGAGCAGTTCTTC; CDR3: CASRNSGTSTNEQFF
J: TRBJ2-7; D: TRBD1; V: TRBV6-1; size: NA; DNA: TGTGCCAGTAGGCACCGGACAGGGGGTGTAGAGCAGTACTTC; CDR3: CASRHRTGGVEQYF